The clone carrying this TCR beta chain was observed many times. This specimen comes from a study of CD8 T cells in ankylosing spondylitis. The CDR3 is made up of 15 amino acids. Germline V CDR1 and CDR2: DFQATT, SNEGSKA (reference sequence). V lost 6 bases to trimming and J lost 4 bases, with 22 bases between them. TCRdb called the 5' RACE reads again in MiXCR, with one record for every CDR3 protein. This table has about 130,000 distinct CDR3 sequences, around 9.7% appearing once. Input material: blood, either unsorted or a sorted T cell fraction (not recorded which). This clonotype was obtained from a male donor with ankylosing spondylitis or in good health (not recorded which). The chain links TRBV20-1 to TRBJ2-7, with D perhaps TRBD1 (5 bases). CDR3 region: CSAFSQEQGKYEQYF. CDR3 in DNA: TGCAGTGCATTTTCCCAGGAGCAGGGCAAATACGAGCAGTACTTC.